Each of the 23 T cell receptor beta chains below was sequenced from the same sample in a study of OX40 agonist ivuxolimab in advanced cancers. Preparation of the library involved the immunoSEQ multiplex PCR assay. TCRdb retrieved this table from immuneACCESS and kept in-frame rearrangements only. Not all clones are present; in checked studies, unresolved V genes account for under half, and no reason is known for the remainder. The sample data list about 150,000 clones, and 90% to 95% of these were observed just once. About 0.3% of the sample goes to the ten largest clones. This sample comprised CD4+ or CD8+ T cells sorted from blood, obtained in a trial of the OX40 agonist ivuxolimab. The receptor source for this set is an adult with an advanced solid tumor such as melanoma, head and neck, liver or kidney cancer.

The chain joins TRBV9 to TRBJ2-5; D possibly matches TRBD1 or TRBD2 (5 bases each). CDR1 and CDR2 from the germline V gene are SGDLS and YYNGEE. V was pared by 0 bases and J by 2 bases, with 11 bases between. CDR3 size: 15 residues. In DNA form, the CDR3 reads TGTGCCAGCAGCGTAGGGTCGGGGCCGCAAGAGACCCAGTACTTC. Its protein is CASSVGSGPQETQYF.

This clone was detected once. The chain carries TRBV29-1 and TRBJ1-1; 10 bases align to TRBD1. The CDR3 sequence is 15 residues long. V lost 7 bases to trimming and J lost 4 bases; unmatched junction nucleotides: 12. Germline CDR1 SQVTM, CDR2 ANQGSEA. CDR3 DNA sequence: TGCAGCGCTGAGCGGACAGGGGGTGGTGGCACTGAAGCTTTCTTT. The encoded protein is CSAERTGGGGTEAFF.

The J gene is TRBJ1-1, the V gene TRBV6-6; a possible D gene is TRBD1 (5 bases). Trimming left V 6 bases short and J 10 bases short, with 15 bases between. From germline, CDR1 is MNHNY and CDR2 SVGAGI (reference sequence). There are 12 residues in the CDR3. The CDR3 DNA is TGTGCCAGCAGCACACGGGGCAGTGGAGCTTTCTTT. Amino acid sequence: CASSTRGSGAFF.

This clone appeared a single time. The chain links TRBV4-3 to TRBJ2-2, with TRBD2 identical over 10 bases. The CDR3 consists of 20 residues. Looked up from germline, CDR1 is LGHNA and CDR2 is YSLEER. The junction had 13 bases not matched to a gene; V was cut back by 0 bases and J by 3 bases. The CDR3 coding sequence is TGCGCCAGCAGCCAAGAGAGGCTAGCGGGGGTGGGGAGGGACACCGGGGAGCTGTTTTTT. This sequence encodes CASSQERLAGVGRDTGELFF.

The V and J genes are TRBV5-8 and TRBJ2-6; no firm D call. CDR3 length: 15 amino acids. CDR1 SGHTS and CDR2 YDEGEE come from the germline V gene. Trimming pared 0 bases from V and 0 bases from J, leaving 4 bases between. CDR3 sequence: CASSLDGSGANVLTF. The CDR3 nucleotides read TGTGCCAGCAGCTTGGACGGCTCTGGGGCCAACGTCCTGACTTTC.

V is TRBV5-1 and J is TRBJ1-1; 8 positions agree with TRBD1. The V gene's germline CDR1 is SGHRS and CDR2 YFSETQ. The CDR3 has 14 residues. V trimming: 4 bases; J trimming: 8 bases; junction bases outside the gene matches: 10. CDR3 loop: CASSEDRAVGEAFF. The CDR3 DNA reads as TGCGCCAGCAGCGAGGACAGGGCGGTTGGCGAAGCTTTCTTT. Filled out from reference TRBV5-1 and TRBJ1-1, the complete variable domain reads KAGVTQTPRYLIKTRGQQVTLSCSPISGHRSVSWYQQTPGQGLQFLFEYFSETQRNKGNFPGRFSGRQFSNSRSEMNVSTLELGDSALYLCASSEDRAVGEAFFGQGTRLTVV.

Remarks on this clone: The junction differs from germline at one of its ends, possibly a read error. Other DNA sequences within the sample encode an identical CDR3. This sequence joins TRBV10-3 and TRBJ2-5; D possibly corresponds to TRBD1 (8 bases). This CDR3 is 13 amino acids long. CDR1 and CDR2 from the germline V gene are ENHRY and SYGVKD. The CDR3 reads CAILDREGETQYF. The CDR3 DNA is TGCGCCATCTTGGACAGGGAGGGCGAGACCCAGTACTTC.

This chain uses TRBV13 with TRBJ2-7; D may be TRBD2 (5 bases). Germline V gene sequence: CDR1 PRHDT, CDR2 FYEKMQ (reference sequence). The CDR3 runs to 11 residues. The V gene lost 6 bases and the J gene lost 5 bases, with 8 bases spanning the gap. Here the CDR3 DNA reads TGTGCCAGCAGTACCGGGGACGAGCAGTACTTC. Translating gives CASSTGDEQYF.

The chain combines TRBV4-3 with TRBJ2-5; 7 bases align to TRBD1. The germline gives CDR1 LGHNA, CDR2 YSLEER. The V gene end was trimmed by 1 base and the J gene end by 1 base; junction bases not matched to a gene: 6. This CDR3 has 16 residues. The CDR3 sequence: CASSQVRAGGQETQYF. Here the CDR3 DNA reads TGCGCCAGCAGCCAAGTTAGGGCAGGGGGCCAAGAGACCCAGTACTTC.

This chain uses TRBV7-9 with TRBJ2-1, with 10 bases matching TRBD2. The V gene end was trimmed by 4 bases and the J gene end by 15 bases; junction bases not matched to a gene: 6. Germline values: CDR1 SEHNR, CDR2 FQNEAQ (reference sequence). The CDR3 is made up of 12 amino acids. The CDR3 bases are TGTGCCAGCAGCTGGCTAGCGGGAGACCTGTTCTTC. This encodes CASSWLAGDLFF.

This clone was seen once. This sequence joins TRBV19 and TRBJ2-7; D is unresolved. With 6 bases removed from V and 2 bases from J, the gap between germline ends came to 11 bases. Germline V gene sequence: CDR1 LNHDA, CDR2 SQIVND (reference sequence). This CDR3 region has 13 residues. In DNA, the CDR3 is TGTGCCAGTAGCAGGACCTTACCCTACGAGCAGTACTTC. Its translation is CASSRTLPYEQYF.

V usage is TRBV5-1 and J usage is TRBJ1-5; 7 positions match TRBD1. Germline V gives CDR1 SGHRS, CDR2 YFSETQ. J gave up 3 bases and V 4 bases, and 4 bases lay outside the gene matches. The CDR3 is 14 residues long. This chain's CDR3 is CASSPGQNNQPQHF. Here the CDR3 DNA reads TGCGCCAGCAGCCCGGGACAGAACAATCAGCCCCAGCATTTT.

This clone was seen a handful of times. This chain connects TRBV10-3 to TRBJ1-1; no reliable D call. Looked up from germline, CDR1 is ENHRY and CDR2 is SYGVKD. This CDR3 is 14 amino acids long. With 0 bases removed from V and 7 bases from J, the gap between germline ends came to 12 bases. Written as DNA, the CDR3 is TGTGCCATCAGTGAGTCGATGGGTTACGGTGAAGCTTTCTTT. This sequence encodes CAISESMGYGEAFF.

The chain joins TRBV28 to TRBJ1-2; possibly TRBD1 for D (6 bases). Trimming left V 6 bases short and J 5 bases short, with 16 bases between. CDR1 is MDHEN, CDR2 SYDVKM, per germline. CDR3 length: 14 residues. CDR3 sequence (DNA): TGTGCCAGCAGCAGCGGACAGAATCCATATGGCTACACCTTC. This encodes CASSSGQNPYGYTF.

This chain uses TRBV27 with TRBJ1-2, with 7 bases matching TRBD1. Trimming cost V 6 bases and J 7 bases; bases outside gene matches: 11. Per the germline V gene, CDR1 is MNHEY and CDR2 is SMNVEV (reference sequence). CDR3 length equals 14 residues. CDR3 loop: CASSLATGVGGYTF. DNA of the CDR3: TGTGCCAGCAGCCTAGCAACAGGGGTCGGTGGCTACACCTTC.

V and J are TRBV7-2 and TRBJ1-1, with 9 positions matching TRBD1. V lost 5 bases and J lost 4; bases outside the gene matches: 5. This CDR3 is 14 amino acids long. Germline assignment: CDR1 SGHTA and CDR2 FQGNSA. In DNA, the CDR3 is TGTGCCAGCAGCCCTCAGACAGGGGGCACTGAAGCTTTCTTT. Translation: CASSPQTGGTEAFF.

As for this clone: Mismatch with germline at one junction end may stem from a read error. CDR3 protein: CASNHFDRSTSFF. The CDR3 bases are TGTGCCAGCAACCACTTTGACAGATCTACCTCCTTTTTT. This chain uses TRBV6-1 with TRBJ2-3; weak D call: TRBD1 (5 bases). The germline V gene encodes CDR1 MNHNS and CDR2 SASEGT. The length of the CDR3 is 13 residues.

This chain connects TRBV28 to TRBJ2-7, with D tentatively TRBD2 (5 bases). Per the germline V gene, CDR1 is MDHEN and CDR2 is SYDVKM. The CDR3 is made up of 15 amino acids. Trimming cost V 5 bases and J 3 bases, with 17 bases left between them. CDR3 in amino acids: CASSIWERSLYEQYF. The CDR3 nucleotides read TGTGCCAGCAGTATTTGGGAGAGGAGTCTCTACGAGCAGTACTTC.

The rearrangement uses TRBV9 and TRBJ2-6, with 7 bases matching TRBD2. The CDR3 sequence is 18 residues long. Trimming cost V 4 bases and J 0 bases; bases outside gene matches: 10. Germline V lookup: CDR1 SGDLS, CDR2 YYNGEE. CDR3 protein: CASSPRSGGRSGANVLTF. CDR3 bases: TGTGCCAGCAGCCCTCGCTCGGGGGGTCGCTCTGGGGCCAACGTCCTGACTTTC.

J is TRBJ2-1 and V is TRBV4-1, with TRBD2 matching 8 bases. CDR3 length: 14 residues. With 2 bases clipped from V and 8 bases from J, the junction kept 5 bases outside the gene matches. Germline V CDR1 and CDR2: MGHRA, YSYEKL. CDR3 region: CASSQPGGFDEQFF. CDR3 DNA: TGCGCCAGCAGCCAACCGGGGGGGTTCGATGAGCAGTTCTTC.

This clone has a single count. The rearrangement links TRBV19 to TRBJ2-2, with a weak D call TRBD1 (5 bases). Germline CDR1 LNHDA, CDR2 SQIVND (reference sequence). V dropped 0 bases and J dropped 0 bases, with 11 bases sitting between them. CDR3 size: 17 residues. CDR3 sequence: CASSIEGAGTNTGELFF. CDR3 DNA sequence: TGTGCCAGTAGTATAGAAGGGGCAGGGACGAACACCGGGGAGCTGTTTTTT.

This sequence joins TRBV5-4 and TRBJ1-1; D remains ambiguous. The germline V gene encodes CDR1 SGHNT and CDR2 YYREEE (reference sequence). V was clipped by 0 bases and J by 0 bases, with 9 bases between them. The CDR3 has 15 residues. The CDR3 DNA reads TGTGCCAGCAGCTTGGGAGGAGATATGAACACTGAAGCTTTCTTT. Translated, it gives CASSLGGDMNTEAFF. The full variable domain, completed using reference TRBV5-4 and TRBJ1-1, is ETGVTQSPTHLIKTRGQQVTLRCSSQSGHNTVSWYQQALGQGPQFIFQYYREEENGRGNFPPRFSGLQFPNYSSELNVNALELDDSALYLCASSLGGDMNTEAFFGQGTRLTVV.

This rearrangement joins TRBV10-1 to TRBJ2-2, with a possible D match to TRBD2 (6 bases). The germline CDR1 and CDR2 sequences are WNHNN and SYGVQD (reference sequence). V was cut by 8 bases and J by 1 base, with 11 bases left in between. This CDR3 has 14 residues. CDR3: CASGRDWNTGELFF. The CDR3 nucleotides are TGCGCCAGCGGCCGGGACTGGAACACCGGGGAGCTGTTTTTT.